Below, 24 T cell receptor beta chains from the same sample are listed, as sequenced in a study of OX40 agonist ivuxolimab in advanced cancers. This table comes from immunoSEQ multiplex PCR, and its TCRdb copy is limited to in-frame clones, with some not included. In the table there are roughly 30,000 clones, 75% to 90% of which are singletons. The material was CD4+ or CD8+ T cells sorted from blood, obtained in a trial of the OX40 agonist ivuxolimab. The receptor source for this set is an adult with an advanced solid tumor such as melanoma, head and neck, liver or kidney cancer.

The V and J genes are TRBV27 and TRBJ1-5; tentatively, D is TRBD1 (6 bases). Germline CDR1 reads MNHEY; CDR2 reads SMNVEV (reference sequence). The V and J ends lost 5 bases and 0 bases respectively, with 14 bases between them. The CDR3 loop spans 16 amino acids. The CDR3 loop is CASSVGGAYSNQPQHF. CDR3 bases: TGTGCCAGCAGTGTGGGGGGCGCTTATAGCAATCAGCCCCAGCATTTT.

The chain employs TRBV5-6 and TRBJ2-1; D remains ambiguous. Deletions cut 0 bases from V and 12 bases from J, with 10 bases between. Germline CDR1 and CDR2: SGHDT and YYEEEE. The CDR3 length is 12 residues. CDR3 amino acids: CASSLVSGGQFF. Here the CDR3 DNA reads TGTGCCAGCAGCTTGGTGTCCGGCGGGCAGTTCTTC. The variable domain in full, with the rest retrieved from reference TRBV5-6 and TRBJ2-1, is DAGVTQSPTHLIKTRGQQVTLRCSPKSGHDTVSWYQQALGQGPQFIFQYYEEEERQRGNFPDRFSGHQFPNYSSELNVNALLLGDSALYLCASSLVSGGQFFGPGTRLTVL.

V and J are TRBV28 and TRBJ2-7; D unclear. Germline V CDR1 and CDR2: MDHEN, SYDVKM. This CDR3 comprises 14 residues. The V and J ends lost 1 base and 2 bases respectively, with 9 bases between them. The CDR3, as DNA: TGTGCCAGCAGTTTATTTGGGGAAGCCTACGAGCAGTACTTC. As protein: CASSLFGEAYEQYF.

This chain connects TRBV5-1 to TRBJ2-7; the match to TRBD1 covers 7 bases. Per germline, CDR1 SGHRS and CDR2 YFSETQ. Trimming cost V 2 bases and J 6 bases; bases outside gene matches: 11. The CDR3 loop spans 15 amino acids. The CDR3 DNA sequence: TGCGCCAGCAGCTTACTCGACAGGGTGGGTAGCGAGCAGTACTTC. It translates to CASSLLDRVGSEQYF.

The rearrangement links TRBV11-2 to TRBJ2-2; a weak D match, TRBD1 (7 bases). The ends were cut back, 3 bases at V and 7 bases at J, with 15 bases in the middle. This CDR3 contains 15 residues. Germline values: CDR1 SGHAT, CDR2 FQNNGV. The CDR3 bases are TGTGCCAGCAGCTTCTCCCAGGGGGGAAGCGGGGAGCTGTTTTTT. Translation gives CASSFSQGGSGELFF.

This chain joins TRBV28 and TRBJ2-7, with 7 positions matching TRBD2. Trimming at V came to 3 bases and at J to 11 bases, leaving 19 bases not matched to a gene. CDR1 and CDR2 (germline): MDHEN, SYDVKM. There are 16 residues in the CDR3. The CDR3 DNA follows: TGTGCCAGCAGTTTGGGGAAAGGACTAGAGGCCCAAAAGGAGTACTTC. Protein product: CASSLGKGLEAQKEYF.

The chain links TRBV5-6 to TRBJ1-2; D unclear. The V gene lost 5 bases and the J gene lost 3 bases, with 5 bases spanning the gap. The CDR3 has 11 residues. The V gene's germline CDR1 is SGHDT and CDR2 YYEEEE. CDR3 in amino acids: CASRADYGYTF. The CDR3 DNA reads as TGTGCCAGCAGAGCCGACTATGGCTACACCTTC.

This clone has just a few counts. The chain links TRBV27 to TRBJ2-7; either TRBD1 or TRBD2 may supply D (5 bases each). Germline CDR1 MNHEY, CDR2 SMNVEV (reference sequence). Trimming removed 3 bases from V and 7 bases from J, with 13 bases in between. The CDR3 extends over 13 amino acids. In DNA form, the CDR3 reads TGTGCCAGCAGTTTTCTCGGGGCTCGGGAGCAGTACTTC. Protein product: CASSFLGAREQYF.

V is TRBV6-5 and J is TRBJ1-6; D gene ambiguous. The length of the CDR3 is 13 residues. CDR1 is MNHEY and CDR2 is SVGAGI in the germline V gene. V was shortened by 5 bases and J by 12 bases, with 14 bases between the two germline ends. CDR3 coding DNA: TGTGCCAGCAGTGAAAAACAACAACAACCCCTCCACTTT. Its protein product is CASSEKQQQPLHF.

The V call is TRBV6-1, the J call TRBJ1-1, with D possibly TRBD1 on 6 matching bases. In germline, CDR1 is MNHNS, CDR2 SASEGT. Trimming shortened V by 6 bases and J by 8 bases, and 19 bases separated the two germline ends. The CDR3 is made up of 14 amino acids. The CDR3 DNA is TGTGCCAGCAGCTTGGGGGGAGGGGGAGAGGAAGCTTTCTTT. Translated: CASSLGGGGEEAFF.

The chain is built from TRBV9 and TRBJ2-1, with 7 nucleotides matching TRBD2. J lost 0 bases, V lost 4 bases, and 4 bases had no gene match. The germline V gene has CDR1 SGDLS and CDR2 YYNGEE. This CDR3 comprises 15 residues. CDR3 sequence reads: CASSPRGSSYNEQFF. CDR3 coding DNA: TGTGCCAGCAGCCCCCGCGGGAGCTCCTACAATGAGCAGTTCTTC. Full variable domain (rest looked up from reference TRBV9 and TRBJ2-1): DSGVTQTPKHLITATGQRVTLRCSPRSGDLSVYWYQQSLDQGLQFLIQYYNGEERAKGNILERFSAQQFPDLHSELNLSSLELGDSALYFCASSPRGSSYNEQFFGPGTRLTVL.

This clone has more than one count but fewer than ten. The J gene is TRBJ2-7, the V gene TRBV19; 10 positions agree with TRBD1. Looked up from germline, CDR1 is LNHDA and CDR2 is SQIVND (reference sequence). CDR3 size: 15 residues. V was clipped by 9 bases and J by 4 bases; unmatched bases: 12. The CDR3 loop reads CASRTGTGVPYEQYF. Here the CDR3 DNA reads TGTGCCAGCCGGACCGGGACAGGGGTGCCATACGAGCAGTACTTC.

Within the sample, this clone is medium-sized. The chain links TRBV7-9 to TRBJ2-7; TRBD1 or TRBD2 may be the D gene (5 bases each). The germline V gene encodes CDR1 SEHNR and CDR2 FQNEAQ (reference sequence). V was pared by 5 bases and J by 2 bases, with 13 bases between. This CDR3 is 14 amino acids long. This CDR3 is CASSAGTGTYEQYF. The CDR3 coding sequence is TGTGCCAGCAGCGCTGGGACGGGAACCTACGAGCAGTACTTC.

This CDR3 reads CASSHYLAGQGHEQYF. For the CDR3, the DNA is TGCGCCAGCAGCCACTACCTGGCGGGACAGGGGCACGAGCAGTACTTC. This rearrangement joins TRBV4-1 to TRBJ2-7; 10 nucleotides line up with TRBD1. The trim removed 3 bases at V and 5 bases at J, leaving 10 bases unmatched. This CDR3 spans 16 amino acids. The germline V gene encodes CDR1 MGHRA and CDR2 YSYEKL.

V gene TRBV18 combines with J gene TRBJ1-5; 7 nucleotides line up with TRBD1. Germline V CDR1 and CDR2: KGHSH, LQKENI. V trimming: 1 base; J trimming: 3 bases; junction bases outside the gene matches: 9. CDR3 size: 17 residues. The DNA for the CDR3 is TGTGCCAGCTCACCACGGCAGGGGGATTCTGTCAATCAGCCCCAGCATTTT. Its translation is CASSPRQGDSVNQPQHF.

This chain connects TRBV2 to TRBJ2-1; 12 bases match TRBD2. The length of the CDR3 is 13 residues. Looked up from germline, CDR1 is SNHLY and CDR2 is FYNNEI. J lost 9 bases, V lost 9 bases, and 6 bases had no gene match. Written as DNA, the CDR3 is TGTGCCAGAGGGACTAGCGGGCTCCGTGAGCAGTTCTTC. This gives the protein CARGTSGLREQFF.

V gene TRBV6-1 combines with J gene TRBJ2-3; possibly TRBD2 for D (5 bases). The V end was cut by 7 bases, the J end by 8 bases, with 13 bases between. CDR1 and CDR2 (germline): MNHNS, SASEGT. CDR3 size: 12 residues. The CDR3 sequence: CASTRGLSTQYF. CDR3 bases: TGTGCCAGCACCCGAGGACTCAGTACGCAGTATTTT.

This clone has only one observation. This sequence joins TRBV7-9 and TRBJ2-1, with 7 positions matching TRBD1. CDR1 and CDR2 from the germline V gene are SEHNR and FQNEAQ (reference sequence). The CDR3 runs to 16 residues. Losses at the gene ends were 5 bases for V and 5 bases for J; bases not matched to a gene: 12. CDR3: CASSKNRGRYHNEQFF. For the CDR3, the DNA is TGTGCCAGCAGCAAAAACAGGGGCCGTTACCACAATGAGCAGTTCTTC.

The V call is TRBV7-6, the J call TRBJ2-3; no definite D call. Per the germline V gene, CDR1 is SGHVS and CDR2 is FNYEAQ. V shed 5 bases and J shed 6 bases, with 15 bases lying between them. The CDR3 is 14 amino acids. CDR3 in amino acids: CASSLGPLLDTQYF. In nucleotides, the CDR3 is TGTGCCAGCAGCCTCGGACCGTTACTTGATACGCAGTATTTT.

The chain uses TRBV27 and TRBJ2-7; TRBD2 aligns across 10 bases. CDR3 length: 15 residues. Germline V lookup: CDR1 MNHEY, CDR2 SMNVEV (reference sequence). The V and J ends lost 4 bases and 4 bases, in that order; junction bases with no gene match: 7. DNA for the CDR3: TGTGCCAGCAGTTCCCTGAGCGGGAGGGTATACGAGCAGTACTTC. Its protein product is CASSSLSGRVYEQYF.

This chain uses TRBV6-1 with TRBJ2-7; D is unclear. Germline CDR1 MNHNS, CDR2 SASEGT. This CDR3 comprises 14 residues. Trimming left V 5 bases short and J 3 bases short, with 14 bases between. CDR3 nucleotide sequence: TGTGCCAGCAGTCTGCAAGGACCCAACTACGAGCAGTACTTC. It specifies CASSLQGPNYEQYF.

This CDR3 reads CASSPGLAGANEQFF. The CDR3 DNA is TGTGCCAGCAGCCCGGGACTAGCGGGGGCCAATGAGCAGTTCTTC. The chain is built from TRBV7-2 and TRBJ2-1; 14 bases map to TRBD2. From germline, CDR1 is SGHTA and CDR2 FQGNSA. The CDR3 sequence is 15 residues long. Trimming removed 5 bases from V and 6 bases from J; junction bases left unmatched: 3.

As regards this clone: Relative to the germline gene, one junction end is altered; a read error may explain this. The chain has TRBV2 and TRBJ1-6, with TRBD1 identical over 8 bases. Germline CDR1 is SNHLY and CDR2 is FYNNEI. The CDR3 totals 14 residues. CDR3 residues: CAGSEVGTGGSLHF. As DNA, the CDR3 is TGTGCCGGCAGTGAAGTGGGGACAGGTGGGTCCCTCCACTTT.

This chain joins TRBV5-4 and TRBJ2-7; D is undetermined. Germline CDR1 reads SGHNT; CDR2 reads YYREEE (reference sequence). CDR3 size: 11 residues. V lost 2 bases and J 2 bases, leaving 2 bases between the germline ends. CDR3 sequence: CASSFTYEQYF. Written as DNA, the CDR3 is TGTGCCAGCAGCTTTACCTACGAGCAGTACTTC.